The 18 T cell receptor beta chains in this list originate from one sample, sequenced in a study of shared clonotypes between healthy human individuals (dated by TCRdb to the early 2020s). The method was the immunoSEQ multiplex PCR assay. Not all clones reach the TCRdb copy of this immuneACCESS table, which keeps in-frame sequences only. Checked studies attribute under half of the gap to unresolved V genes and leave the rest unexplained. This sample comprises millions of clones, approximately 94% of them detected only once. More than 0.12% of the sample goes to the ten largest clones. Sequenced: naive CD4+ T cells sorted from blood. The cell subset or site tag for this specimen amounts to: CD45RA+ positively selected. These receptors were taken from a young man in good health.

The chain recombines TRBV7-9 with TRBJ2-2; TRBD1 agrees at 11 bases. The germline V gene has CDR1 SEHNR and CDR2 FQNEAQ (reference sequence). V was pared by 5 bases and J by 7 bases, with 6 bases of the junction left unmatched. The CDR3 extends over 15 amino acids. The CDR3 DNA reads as TGTGCCAGCAGCACCGGACAGGGGGCCGGCGGGGAGCTGTTTTTT. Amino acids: CASSTGQGAGGELFF.

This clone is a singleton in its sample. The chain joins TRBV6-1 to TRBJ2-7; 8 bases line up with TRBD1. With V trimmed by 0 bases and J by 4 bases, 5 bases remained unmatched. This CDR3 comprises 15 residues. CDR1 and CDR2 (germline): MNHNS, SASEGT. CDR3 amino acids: CASSEAEQGVYEQYF. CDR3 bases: TGTGCCAGCAGTGAAGCGGAACAGGGGGTGTACGAGCAGTACTTC.

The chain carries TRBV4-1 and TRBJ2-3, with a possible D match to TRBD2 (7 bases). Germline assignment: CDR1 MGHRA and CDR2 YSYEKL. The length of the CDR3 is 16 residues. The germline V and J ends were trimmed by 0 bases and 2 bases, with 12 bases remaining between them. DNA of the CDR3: TGCGCCAGCAGCCAAGATGCGGGGGCCCCCACAGATACGCAGTATTTT. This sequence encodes CASSQDAGAPTDTQYF.

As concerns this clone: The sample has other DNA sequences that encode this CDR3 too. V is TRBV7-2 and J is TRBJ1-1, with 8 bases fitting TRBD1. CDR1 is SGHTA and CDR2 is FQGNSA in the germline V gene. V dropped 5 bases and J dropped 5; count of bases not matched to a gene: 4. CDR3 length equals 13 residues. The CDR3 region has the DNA TGTGCCAGCAGCCTCGGACAGGGTACTGAAGCTTTCTTT. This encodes CASSLGQGTEAFF.

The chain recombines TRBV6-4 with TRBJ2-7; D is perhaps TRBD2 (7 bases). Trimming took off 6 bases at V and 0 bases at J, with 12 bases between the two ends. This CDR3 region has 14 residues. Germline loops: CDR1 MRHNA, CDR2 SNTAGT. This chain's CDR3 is CASRERGASYEQYF. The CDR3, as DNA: TGTGCCAGCAGGGAACGGGGGGCCTCCTACGAGCAGTACTTC.

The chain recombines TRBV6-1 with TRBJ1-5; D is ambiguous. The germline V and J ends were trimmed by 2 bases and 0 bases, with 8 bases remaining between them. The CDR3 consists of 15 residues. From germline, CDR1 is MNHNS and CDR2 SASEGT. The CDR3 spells CASSEQPYSNQPQHF. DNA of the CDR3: TGTGCCAGCAGTGAACAGCCCTATAGCAATCAGCCCCAGCATTTT.

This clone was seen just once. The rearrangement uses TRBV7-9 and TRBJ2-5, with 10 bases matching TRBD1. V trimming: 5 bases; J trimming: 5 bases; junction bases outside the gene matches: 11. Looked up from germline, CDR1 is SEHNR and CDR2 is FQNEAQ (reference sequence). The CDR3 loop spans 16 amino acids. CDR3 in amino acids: CASSRYLDRGRETQYF. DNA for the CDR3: TGTGCCAGCAGCCGATACCTAGACAGGGGGCGGGAGACCCAGTACTTC.

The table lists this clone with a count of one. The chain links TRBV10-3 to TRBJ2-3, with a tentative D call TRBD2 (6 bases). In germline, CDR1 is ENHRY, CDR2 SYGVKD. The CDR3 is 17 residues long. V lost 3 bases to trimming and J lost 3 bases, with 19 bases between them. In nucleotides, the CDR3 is TGTGCCATCAGTGACCCGGTGGGGGGACGTGGGACAGATACGCAGTATTTT. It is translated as CAISDPVGGRGTDTQYF.

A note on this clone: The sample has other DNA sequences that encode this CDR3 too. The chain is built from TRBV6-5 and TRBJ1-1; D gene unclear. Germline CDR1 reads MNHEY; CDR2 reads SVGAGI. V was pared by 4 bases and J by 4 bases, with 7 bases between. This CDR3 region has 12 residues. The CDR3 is CASSSPGTEAFF. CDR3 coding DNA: TGTGCCAGCAGTTCTCCGGGCACTGAAGCTTTCTTT.

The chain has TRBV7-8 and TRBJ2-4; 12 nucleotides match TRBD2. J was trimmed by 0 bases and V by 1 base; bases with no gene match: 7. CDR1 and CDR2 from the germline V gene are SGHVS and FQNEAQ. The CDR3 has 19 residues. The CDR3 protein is CASSLVSSGGGLAKNIQYF. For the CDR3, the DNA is TGTGCCAGCAGCTTAGTTTCTAGCGGGGGGGGTTTAGCCAAAAACATTCAGTACTTC. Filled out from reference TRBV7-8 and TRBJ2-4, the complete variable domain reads GAGVSQSPRYKVAKRGQDVALRCDPISGHVSLFWYQQALGQGPEFLTYFQNEAQLDKSGLPSDRFFAERPEGSVSTLKIQRTQQEDSAVYLCASSLVSSGGGLAKNIQYFGAGTRLSVL.

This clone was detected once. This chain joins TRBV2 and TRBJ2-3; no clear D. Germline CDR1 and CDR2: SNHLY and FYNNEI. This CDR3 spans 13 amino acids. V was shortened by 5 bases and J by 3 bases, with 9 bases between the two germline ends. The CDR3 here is CASSSPSTDTQYF. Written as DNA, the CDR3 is TGTGCCAGCAGTTCCCCTTCGACAGATACGCAGTATTTT.

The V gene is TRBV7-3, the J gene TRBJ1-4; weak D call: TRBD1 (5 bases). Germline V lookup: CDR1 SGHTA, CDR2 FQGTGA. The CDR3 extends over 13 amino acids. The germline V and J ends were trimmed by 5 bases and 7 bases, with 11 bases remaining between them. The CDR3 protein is CASSKRDGEKLFF. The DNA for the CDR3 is TGTGCCAGCAGCAAGCGGGACGGTGAAAAACTGTTTTTT.

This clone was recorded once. The CDR3 bases are TGTGCCAGCTCATCGTCACCACCCCAAACGGGGGTGAGTGAAAAACTGTTTTTT. Translating gives CASSSSPPQTGVSEKLFF. This rearrangement joins TRBV18 to TRBJ1-4; D may be TRBD1 (5 bases). The CDR3 runs to 18 residues. Deletions cut 5 bases from V and 7 bases from J, with 26 bases between. Per germline, CDR1 KGHSH and CDR2 LQKENI.

CDR3 sequence: CATSRGGGADTQYF. The DNA for the CDR3 is TGTGCCACCAGCAGGGGAGGGGGCGCAGATACGCAGTATTTT. The chain recombines TRBV15 with TRBJ2-3; D is possibly TRBD1 or TRBD2 (7 bases each). Germline CDR1 and CDR2: LNHNV and YYDKDF (reference sequence). The V gene lost 3 bases and the J gene lost 4 bases, with 11 bases spanning the gap. The CDR3 extends over 14 amino acids.

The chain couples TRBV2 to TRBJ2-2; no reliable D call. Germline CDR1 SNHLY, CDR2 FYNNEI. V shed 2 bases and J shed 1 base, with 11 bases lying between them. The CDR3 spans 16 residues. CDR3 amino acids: CASSETGPQNTGELFF. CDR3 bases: TGTGCCAGCAGTGAAACGGGCCCGCAGAACACCGGGGAGCTGTTTTTT.

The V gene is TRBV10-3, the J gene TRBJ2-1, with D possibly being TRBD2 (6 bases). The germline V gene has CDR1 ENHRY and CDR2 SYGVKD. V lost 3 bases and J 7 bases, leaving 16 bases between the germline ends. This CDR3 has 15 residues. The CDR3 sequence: CAISDSLATRNEQFF. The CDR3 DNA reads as TGTGCCATCAGTGATAGTCTAGCGACGAGAAATGAGCAGTTCTTC.

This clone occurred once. In DNA, the CDR3 is TGTGCCAGCAGTGCCGGGACGGGAGCCTACGAGCAGTACTTC. Protein: CASSAGTGAYEQYF. The chain carries TRBV28 and TRBJ2-7, with D possibly being TRBD2 (6 bases). CDR1 MDHEN and CDR2 SYDVKM come from the germline V gene. The V end lost 5 bases, the J end lost 2 bases, and 13 bases lay between the germline ends. CDR3 length equals 14 residues.

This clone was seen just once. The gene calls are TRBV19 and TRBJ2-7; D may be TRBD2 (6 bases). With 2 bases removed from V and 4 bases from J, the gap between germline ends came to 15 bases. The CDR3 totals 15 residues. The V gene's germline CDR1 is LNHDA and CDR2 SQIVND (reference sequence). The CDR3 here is CASSINQGGLYEQYF. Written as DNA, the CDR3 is TGTGCCAGTAGTATAAACCAGGGAGGACTATACGAGCAGTACTTC. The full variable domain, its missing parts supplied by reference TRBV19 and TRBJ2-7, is DGGITQSPKYLFRKEGQNVTLSCEQNLNHDAMYWYRQDPGQGLRLIYYSQIVNDFQKGDIAEGYSVSREKKESFPLTVTSAQKNPTAFYLCASSINQGGLYEQYFGPGTRLTVT.